The following is a T cell receptor (beta chain) sequence with its context. Its antigen is not known. Method: immunoSEQ multiplex PCR; TCRdb's copy keeps in-frame clones and lacks some. The sample shows 25,000 to 35,000 clones, about 85% of them seen only once. This sample was taken from a study of monozygotic twins with cystic fibrosis. The CDR3 sequence is 13 residues long. Germline V gene lookup returns CDR1 GTSNPN and CDR2 SVGIG (reference sequence). The V gene lost 2 bases and the J gene lost 7 bases, with 9 bases spanning the gap. Broader study findings: Median Simpson clonality of approximately 0.01 suggested naive T cells predominated. In this small cohort, shared CDR3 numbers showed no association with age, concordance or disease severity.

This chain uses TRBV30 with TRBJ1-6; TRBD1 might be the D (5 bases). This TCR was recovered from a girl aged 2-9 years with cystic fibrosis. The sequenced sample was blood. DNA of the CDR3: TGTGCCTGGAGTCCAGGGCGGAATTCACCCCTCCACTTT. Amino acids: CAWSPGRNSPLHF. Combining the CDR3 with reference TRBV30 and TRBJ1-6 gives the whole variable domain SQTIHQWPATLVQPVGSPLSLECTVEGTSNPNLYWYRQAAGRGLQLLFYSVGIGQISSEVPQNLSASRPQDRQFILSSKKLLLSDSGFYLCAWSPGRNSPLHFGNGTRLTVT.